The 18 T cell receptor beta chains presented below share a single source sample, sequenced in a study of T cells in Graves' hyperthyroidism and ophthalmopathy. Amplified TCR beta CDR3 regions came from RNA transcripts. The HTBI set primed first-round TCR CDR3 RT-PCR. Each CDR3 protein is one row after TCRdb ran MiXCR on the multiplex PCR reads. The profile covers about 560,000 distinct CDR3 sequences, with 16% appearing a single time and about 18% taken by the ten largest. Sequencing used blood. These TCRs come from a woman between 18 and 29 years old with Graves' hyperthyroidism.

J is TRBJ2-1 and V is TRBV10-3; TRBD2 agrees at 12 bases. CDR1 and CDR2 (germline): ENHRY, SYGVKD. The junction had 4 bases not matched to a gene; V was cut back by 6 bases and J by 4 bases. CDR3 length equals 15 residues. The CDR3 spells CAIRETSGGYNEQFF. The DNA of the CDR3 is TGTGCCATCAGAGAGACTAGCGGGGGTTACAATGAGCAGTTCTTC.

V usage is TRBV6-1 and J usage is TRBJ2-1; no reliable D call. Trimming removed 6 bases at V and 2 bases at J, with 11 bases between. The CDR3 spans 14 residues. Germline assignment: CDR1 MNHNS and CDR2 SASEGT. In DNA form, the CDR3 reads TGTGCCAGCAGAGAGGAGTTCACCTACAATGAGCAGTTCTTC. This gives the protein CASREEFTYNEQFF.

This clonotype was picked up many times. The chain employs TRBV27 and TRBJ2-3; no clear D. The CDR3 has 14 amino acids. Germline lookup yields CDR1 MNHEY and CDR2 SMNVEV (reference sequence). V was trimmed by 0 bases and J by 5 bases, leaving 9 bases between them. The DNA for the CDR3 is TGTGCCAGCAGTTTATCCACCCCCCGAGATACGCAGTATTTT. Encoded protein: CASSLSTPRDTQYF.

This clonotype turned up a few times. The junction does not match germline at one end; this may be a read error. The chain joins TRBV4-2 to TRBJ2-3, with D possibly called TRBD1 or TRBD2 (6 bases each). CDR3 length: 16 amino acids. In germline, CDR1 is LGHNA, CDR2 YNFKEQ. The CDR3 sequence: CASSQDWGAGTDTQYF. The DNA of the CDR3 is TGCGCCAGCAGCCAAGATTGGGGGGCGGGCACAGATACGCAGTATTTT.

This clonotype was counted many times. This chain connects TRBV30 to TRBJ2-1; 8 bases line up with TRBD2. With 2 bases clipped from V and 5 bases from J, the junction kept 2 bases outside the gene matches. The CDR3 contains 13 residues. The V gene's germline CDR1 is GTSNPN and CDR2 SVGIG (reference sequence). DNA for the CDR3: TGTGCCTGGAGTTGGGGACTAGACAATGAGCAGTTCTTC. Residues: CAWSWGLDNEQFF.

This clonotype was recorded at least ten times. CDR3 bases: TGCGCCAGCAGCTTCGACGAAGGCACTGAAGCTTTCTTT. Protein: CASSFDEGTEAFF. The rearrangement uses TRBV5-1 and TRBJ1-1; D is unclear. There are 13 residues in the CDR3. Per the germline V gene, CDR1 is SGHRS and CDR2 is YFSETQ. V shed 2 bases and J shed 4 bases, with 9 bases lying between them. The variable domain in full, completed from reference TRBV5-1 and TRBJ1-1, reads KAGVTQTPRYLIKTRGQQVTLSCSPISGHRSVSWYQQTPGQGLQFLFEYFSETQRNKGNFPGRFSGRQFSNSRSEMNVSTLELGDSALYLCASSFDEGTEAFFGQGTRLTVV.

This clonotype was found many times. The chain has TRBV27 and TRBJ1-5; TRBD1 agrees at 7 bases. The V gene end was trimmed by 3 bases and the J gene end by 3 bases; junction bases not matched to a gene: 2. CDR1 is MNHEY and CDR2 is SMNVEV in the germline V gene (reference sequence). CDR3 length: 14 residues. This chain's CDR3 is CASSFRGINQPQHF. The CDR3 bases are TGTGCCAGCAGTTTCAGGGGGATCAATCAGCCCCAGCATTTT.

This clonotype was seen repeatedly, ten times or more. The DNA of the CDR3 is TGTGCCAGCTTTTCGGCGGGGGAAAAAAACATTCAGTACTTC. Amino acid sequence: CASFSAGEKNIQYF. This chain connects TRBV2 to TRBJ2-4; 7 nucleotides match TRBD2. Germline V gives CDR1 SNHLY, CDR2 FYNNEI. The CDR3 is 14 residues long. The junction had 8 bases not matched to a gene; V was cut back by 8 bases and J by 4 bases.

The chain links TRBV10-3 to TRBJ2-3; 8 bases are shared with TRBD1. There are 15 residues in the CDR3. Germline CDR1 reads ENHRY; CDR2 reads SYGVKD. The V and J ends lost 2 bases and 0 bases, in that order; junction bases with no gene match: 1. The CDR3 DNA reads TGTGCCATCAGTGAGAGACAGGGGAGCACAGATACGCAGTATTTT. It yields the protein CAISERQGSTDTQYF.

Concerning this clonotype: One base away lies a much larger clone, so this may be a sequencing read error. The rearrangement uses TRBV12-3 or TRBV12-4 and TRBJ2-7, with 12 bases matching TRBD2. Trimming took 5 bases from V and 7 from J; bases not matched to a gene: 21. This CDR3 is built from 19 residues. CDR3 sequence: CASSPTGGLAGIFLYEQYF. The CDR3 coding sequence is TGTGCCAGCAGTCCAACAGGGGGACTAGCGGGTATTTTTTTGTATGAGCAGTACTTC.

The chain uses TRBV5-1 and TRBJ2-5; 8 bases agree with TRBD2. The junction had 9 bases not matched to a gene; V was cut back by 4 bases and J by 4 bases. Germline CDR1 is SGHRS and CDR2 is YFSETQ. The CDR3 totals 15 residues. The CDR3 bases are TGCGCCAGCAGCAGAGTGAGCGGGAGTGGAGAGACCCAGTACTTC. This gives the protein CASSRVSGSGETQYF.

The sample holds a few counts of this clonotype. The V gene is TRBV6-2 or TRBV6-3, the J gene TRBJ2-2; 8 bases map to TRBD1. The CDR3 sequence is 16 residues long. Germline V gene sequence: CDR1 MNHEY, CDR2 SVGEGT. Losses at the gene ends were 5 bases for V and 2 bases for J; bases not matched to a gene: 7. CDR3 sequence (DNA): TGTGCCAGCAGTGCCTGGACAGGGCCAAACACCGGGGAGCTGTTTTTT. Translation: CASSAWTGPNTGELFF.

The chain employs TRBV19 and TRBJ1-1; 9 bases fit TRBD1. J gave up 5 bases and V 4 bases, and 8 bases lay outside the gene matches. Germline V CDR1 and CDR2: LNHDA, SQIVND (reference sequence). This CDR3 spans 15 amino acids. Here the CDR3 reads CASSRVGQGRTEAFF. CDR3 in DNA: TGTGCCAGTAGTAGGGTTGGACAGGGGCGGACTGAAGCTTTCTTT.

CDR3 sequence: CASSTAIGTVSTDTQYF. As DNA, the CDR3 is TGTGCCAGTAGTACCGCAATCGGGACAGTTAGCACAGATACGCAGTATTTT. This chain connects TRBV19 to TRBJ2-3; 7 bases fit TRBD1. V lost 4 bases to trimming and J lost 0 bases; unmatched junction nucleotides: 10. This CDR3 contains 17 residues. Germline V gives CDR1 LNHDA, CDR2 SQIVND (reference sequence).

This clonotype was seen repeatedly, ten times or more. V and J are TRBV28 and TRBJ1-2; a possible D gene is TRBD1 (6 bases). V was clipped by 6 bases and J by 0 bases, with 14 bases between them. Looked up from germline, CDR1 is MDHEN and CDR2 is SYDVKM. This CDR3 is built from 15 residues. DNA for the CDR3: TGTGCCAGCAGCCAACAGGGAACCACTAACTATGGCTACACCTTC. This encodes CASSQQGTTNYGYTF.

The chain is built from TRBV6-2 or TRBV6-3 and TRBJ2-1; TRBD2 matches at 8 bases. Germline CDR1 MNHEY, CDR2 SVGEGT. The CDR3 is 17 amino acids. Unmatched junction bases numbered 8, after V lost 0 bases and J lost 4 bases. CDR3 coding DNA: TGTGCCAGCAGTTACTCCCCGCCTAGCGGGCTATACAATGAGCAGTTCTTC. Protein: CASSYSPPSGLYNEQFF.

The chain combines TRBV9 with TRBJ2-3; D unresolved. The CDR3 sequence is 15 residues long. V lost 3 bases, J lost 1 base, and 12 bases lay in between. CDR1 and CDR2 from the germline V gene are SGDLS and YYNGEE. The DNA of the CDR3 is TGTGCCAGCAGCGGACTTCTGGGTGGCACAGATACGCAGTATTTT. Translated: CASSGLLGGTDTQYF.

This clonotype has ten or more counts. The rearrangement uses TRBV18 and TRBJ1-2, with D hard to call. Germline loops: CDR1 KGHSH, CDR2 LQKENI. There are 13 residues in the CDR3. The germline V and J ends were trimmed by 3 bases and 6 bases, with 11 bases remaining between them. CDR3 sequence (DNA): TGTGCCAGCTCACCGGTGGGCTGGAATGGCTACACCTTC. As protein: CASSPVGWNGYTF.